This TCR beta chain was identified in a study of OX40 agonist ivuxolimab in advanced cancers. Turning to the study itself: Patients were treated with ivuxolimab, an agonistic anti-OX40 (CD134) antibody. Three patients, one with hepatocellular carcinoma and two with cutaneous melanoma, responded partially.

Findings of the study overall: Expanded clones belonging to CD8+ T cells outnumbered, on average, those of CD4+.

CDR1 and CDR2 from the germline V gene are SEHNR and FQNEAQ (reference sequence). The CDR3 length is 16 residues. Trimming cost V 6 bases and J 7 bases; bases outside gene matches: 14. Comment on this clone: Its target is unknown.

Using immunoSEQ multiplex PCR, the repertoire was profiled, and TCRdb retains in-frame clones only, with some absent. The data contain over 45,000 clones, roughly 77% of them singletons. Source: CD4+ or CD8+ T cells sorted from blood, taken in a trial of the OX40 agonist ivuxolimab. The chain has TRBV7-9 and TRBJ1-1, with 10 bases that match TRBD1. This TCR was recovered from an adult with an advanced solid tumor such as melanoma, head and neck, liver or kidney cancer. The CDR3 sequence: CASSAIWGQGNDEAFF. The CDR3 bases are TGTGCCAGCAGTGCGATATGGGGACAGGGGAATGATGAAGCTTTCTTT.